What follows are 21 T cell receptor beta chains derived from one specimen sequenced in a study of cytomegalovirus exposure and HLA in healthy donors. PCR was performed using 60 Vbeta and 13 Jbeta primers. Sequenced by immunoSEQ multiplex PCR; TCRdb stores in-frame clones only, minus some. Among more than 95,000 clones listed, about three quarters were seen once. Sequencing input: PBMCs. These TCRs come from a female donor in good health and CMV-seronegative.

The chain employs TRBV30 and TRBJ1-3, with a possible D match to TRBD1 (5 bases). The CDR3 has 13 residues. CDR1 is GTSNPN and CDR2 is SVGIG in the germline V gene (reference sequence). V shed 5 bases and J shed 0 bases, with 8 bases lying between them. The CDR3 is CAWAGISGNTIYF. The CDR3 DNA reads as TGTGCCTGGGCAGGGATCTCTGGAAACACCATATATTTT.

The chain links TRBV7-9 to TRBJ2-2; the match to TRBD1 covers 8 bases. In germline, CDR1 is SEHNR, CDR2 FQNEAQ (reference sequence). The length of the CDR3 is 16 residues. In DNA form, the CDR3 reads TGTTCCGGTCTCGGCAGGGGGCGGATGAACACCGGGGAGCTGTTTTTT. Protein product: CSGLGRGRMNTGELFF.

The chain employs TRBV10-3 and TRBJ1-2, with TRBD1 matching 9 bases. The CDR3 spans 13 residues. CDR1 and CDR2 (germline): ENHRY, SYGVKD. V gave up 6 bases and J gave up 6 bases; unmatched junction bases: 5. The CDR3 sequence: CAISRRTGDGYTF. Here the CDR3 DNA reads TGTGCCATCAGCCGACGGACAGGGGATGGCTACACCTTC.

The chain joins TRBV6-5 to TRBJ1-1, with D possibly being TRBD1 (6 bases). The V and J ends lost 8 bases and 8 bases respectively, with 15 bases between them. Germline assignment: CDR1 MNHEY and CDR2 SVGAGI. This CDR3 region has 12 residues. The DNA for the CDR3 is TGTGCCAGCGGGGGCGCCGCCAGAGAAGCTTTCTTT. It specifies CASGGAAREAFF.

V is TRBV5-4 and J is TRBJ2-5, with D perhaps matching TRBD1 (5 bases). The assigned J gene may be wrong: the sequence end matches TRBJ2-7 better. The length of the CDR3 is 15 residues. Germline V gives CDR1 SGHNT, CDR2 YYREEE (reference sequence). CDR3 sequence: CASSLGQGYSYEQYF. DNA of the CDR3: TGTGCCAGCAGCTTAGGTCAGGGCTATTCCTACGAGCAGTACTTC.

This clone was found once. The CDR3 DNA follows: TGTGCCAGCAGCCCGACGGCTCGGGGTGCAGATACGCAGTATTTT. Translation: CASSPTARGADTQYF. V is TRBV7-3 and J is TRBJ2-3; TRBD2 is a possible D gene (5 bases). The length of the CDR3 is 15 residues. Trimming cost V 5 bases and J 4 bases, with 16 bases left between them. CDR1 and CDR2 from the germline V gene are SGHTA and FQGTGA.

The chain carries TRBV6-5 and TRBJ1-1, with no clear D. The CDR3 is 12 residues long. Trimming removed 5 bases from V and 7 bases from J, with 11 bases in between. Germline CDR1 reads MNHEY; CDR2 reads SVGAGI. The CDR3 reads CASSRGENEAFF. Here the CDR3 DNA reads TGTGCCAGCAGTAGAGGAGAAAATGAAGCTTTCTTT.

The V and J genes are TRBV19 and TRBJ1-2; TRBD1 agrees at 9 bases. The germline gives CDR1 LNHDA, CDR2 SQIVND (reference sequence). The CDR3 has 14 residues. V dropped 6 bases and J dropped 5; count of bases not matched to a gene: 7. The CDR3 here is CASRRLDRGYGYTF. CDR3 DNA sequence: TGTGCCAGTAGGCGCCTGGACAGGGGATATGGCTACACCTTC.

This chain uses TRBV30 with TRBJ1-5; 8 bases match TRBD1. V lost 1 base, J lost 6 bases, and 2 bases stayed unmatched. There are 13 residues in the CDR3. Looked up from germline, CDR1 is GTSNPN and CDR2 is SVGIG (reference sequence). This chain's CDR3 is CAWSGDRSQPQHF. The CDR3 coding sequence is TGTGCCTGGAGTGGGGACAGGTCTCAGCCCCAGCATTTT.

The chain is built from TRBV6-5 and TRBJ2-5; 13 nucleotides align to TRBD2. The germline V gene has CDR1 MNHEY and CDR2 SVGAGI. The J segment lost 5 bases and the V segment lost 2 bases, leaving 5 bases of the junction unmatched. The CDR3 covers 16 residues. The CDR3 sequence is CASSYRLAGGRETQYF. The CDR3 DNA follows: TGTGCCAGCAGTTACCGACTAGCGGGGGGAAGGGAGACCCAGTACTTC.

The CDR3 here is CAISVDRATGELFF. The CDR3 nucleotides read TGTGCCATCAGTGTTGACCGAGCGACCGGGGAGCTGTTTTTT. The rearrangement uses TRBV10-3 and TRBJ2-2; no firm D call. The V end lost 4 bases, the J end lost 5 bases, and 11 bases lay between the germline ends. This CDR3 spans 14 amino acids. Germline V gene data show CDR1 as ENHRY and CDR2 as SYGVKD.

The chain employs TRBV5-1 and TRBJ2-2; 15 positions match TRBD2. Germline V CDR1 and CDR2: SGHRS, YFSETQ. J was trimmed by 5 bases and V by 4 bases; bases with no gene match: 3. The CDR3 is 16 residues long. CDR3 residues: CASSAGLAGGTGELFF. The CDR3 DNA is TGCGCCAGCAGCGCCGGACTAGCGGGGGGGACCGGGGAGCTGTTTTTT.

This chain uses TRBV5-1 with TRBJ1-2, with 8 positions matching TRBD1. Germline V CDR1 and CDR2: SGHRS, YFSETQ. The CDR3 loop spans 15 amino acids. J lost 0 bases, V lost 4 bases, and 5 bases had no gene match. CDR3 sequence: CASSAGQGANYGYTF. CDR3 in DNA: TGCGCCAGCAGCGCCGGACAGGGTGCTAACTATGGCTACACCTTC. Based on the CDR3 plus reference TRBV5-1 and TRBJ1-2, the full variable domain is KAGVTQTPRYLIKTRGQQVTLSCSPISGHRSVSWYQQTPGQGLQFLFEYFSETQRNKGNFPGRFSGRQFSNSRSEMNVSTLELGDSALYLCASSAGQGANYGYTFGSGTRLTVV.

In the case of this clone: One end of the junction does not line up with germline, which may come from a read error. The CDR3: CASSPNGDMQYF. CDR3 DNA sequence: TGTGCCAGCAGCCCCAATGGAGATATGCAGTATTTT. The V gene is TRBV2, the J gene TRBJ2-3; D is unresolved. Per germline, CDR1 SNHLY and CDR2 FYNNEI. This CDR3 has 12 amino acids.

The chain employs TRBV5-4 and TRBJ2-3, with 7 bases aligning to TRBD2. V gave up 3 bases and J gave up 4 bases; unmatched junction bases: 2. This CDR3 comprises 13 residues. Germline lookup yields CDR1 SGHNT and CDR2 YYREEE (reference sequence). DNA of the CDR3: TGTGCCAGCAGCTCAGCGGGGTCAGATACGCAGTATTTT. Translating it yields CASSSAGSDTQYF.

The chain links TRBV7-8 to TRBJ2-3, with D possibly matching TRBD1 (6 bases). With 5 bases removed from V and 6 bases from J, the gap between germline ends came to 21 bases. CDR1 and CDR2 (germline): SGHVS, FQNEAQ. The CDR3 length is 16 residues. CDR3 bases: TGTGCCAGCAGCCCCTACAGGGCCCAAAGAGGGGATACGCAGTATTTT. It translates to CASSPYRAQRGDTQYF.

This chain joins TRBV30 and TRBJ1-2, with TRBD1 as a possible D gene (6 bases). CDR1 is GTSNPN, CDR2 SVGIG, per germline (reference sequence). The CDR3 length is 12 residues. Trimming took off 3 bases at V and 8 bases at J, with 13 bases between the two ends. The CDR3 here is CAWSPDRFGYTF. The DNA of the CDR3 is TGTGCCTGGAGCCCGGACAGATTCGGCTACACCTTC.

The table lists this clone with a few counts. The chain recombines TRBV28 with TRBJ2-5; 7 nucleotides agree with TRBD1. The CDR3 spans 14 residues. The V gene's germline CDR1 is MDHEN and CDR2 SYDVKM. J gave up 2 bases and V 5 bases, and 5 bases lay outside the gene matches. The CDR3 DNA reads TGTGCCAGCAGTGACAGGGCCCTACAAGAGACCCAGTACTTC. Protein product: CASSDRALQETQYF. Using reference TRBV28 and TRBJ2-5 for the parts outside the CDR3, the full variable domain is DVKVTQSSRYLVKRTGEKVFLECVQDMDHENMFWYRQDPGLGLRLIYFSYDVKMKEKGDIPEGYSVSREKKERFSLILESASTNQTSMYLCASSDRALQETQYFGPGTRLLVL.

The V and J genes are TRBV11-2 and TRBJ2-1; 8 bases match TRBD1. The CDR3 loop spans 15 amino acids. CDR1 and CDR2 from the germline V gene are SGHAT and FQNNGV. The V segment lost 5 bases and the J segment 4 bases; nucleotides outside the gene matches: 7. In nucleotides, the CDR3 is TGTGCCAGCAGCCCCCGGACAGGGATATACAATGAGCAGTTCTTC. This sequence encodes CASSPRTGIYNEQFF.

The chain carries TRBV30 and TRBJ1-5; the match to TRBD1 covers 7 bases. CDR1 and CDR2 from the germline V gene are GTSNPN and SVGIG (reference sequence). Trimming at V came to 4 bases and at J to 5 bases, leaving 8 bases not matched to a gene. This CDR3 has 14 amino acids. CDR3 residues: CAWNKRQGDQPQHF. The CDR3 DNA follows: TGTGCCTGGAATAAACGACAGGGCGATCAGCCCCAGCATTTT.

The genes are TRBV6-6 and TRBJ1-5, with TRBD1 matching 11 bases. The V and J ends lost 8 bases and 0 bases, in that order; junction bases with no gene match: 3. Per the germline V gene, CDR1 is MNHNY and CDR2 is SVGAGI (reference sequence). The CDR3 consists of 15 residues. CDR3 amino acids: CASGDRGYSNQPQHF. The CDR3, as DNA: TGTGCCAGCGGGGACAGGGGGTATAGCAATCAGCCCCAGCATTTT.